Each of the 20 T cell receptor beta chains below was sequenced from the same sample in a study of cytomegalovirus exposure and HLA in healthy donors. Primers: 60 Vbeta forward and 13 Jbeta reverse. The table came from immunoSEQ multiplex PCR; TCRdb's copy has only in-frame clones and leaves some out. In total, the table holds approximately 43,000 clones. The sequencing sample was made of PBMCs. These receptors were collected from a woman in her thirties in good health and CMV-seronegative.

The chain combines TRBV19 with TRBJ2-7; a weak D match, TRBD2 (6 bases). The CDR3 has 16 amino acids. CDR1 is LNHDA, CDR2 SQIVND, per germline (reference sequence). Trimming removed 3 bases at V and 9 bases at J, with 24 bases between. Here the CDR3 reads CASSIDSGTVHLGQYF. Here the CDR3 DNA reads TGTGCCAGTAGTATCGACTCCGGGACTGTGCACCTCGGGCAGTACTTC.

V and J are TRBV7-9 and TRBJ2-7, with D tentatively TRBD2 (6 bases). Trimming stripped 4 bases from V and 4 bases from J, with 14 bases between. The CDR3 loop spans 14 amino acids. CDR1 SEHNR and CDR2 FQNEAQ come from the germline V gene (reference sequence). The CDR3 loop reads CASSSLAETYEQYF. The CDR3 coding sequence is TGTGCCAGCAGCTCACTAGCAGAAACTTACGAGCAGTACTTC.

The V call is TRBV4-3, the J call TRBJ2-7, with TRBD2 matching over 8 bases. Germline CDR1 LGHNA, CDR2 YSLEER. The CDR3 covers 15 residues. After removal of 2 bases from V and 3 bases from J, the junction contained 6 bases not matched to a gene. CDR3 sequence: CASSQTAGGVYEQYF. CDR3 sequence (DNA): TGCGCCAGCAGCCAAACCGCGGGAGGAGTCTACGAGCAGTACTTC.

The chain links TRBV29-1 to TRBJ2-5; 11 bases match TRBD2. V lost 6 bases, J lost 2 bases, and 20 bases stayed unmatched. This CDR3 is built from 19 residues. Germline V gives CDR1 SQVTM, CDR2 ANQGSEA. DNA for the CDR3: TGCAGCGTGGGGACGGAATCTAGCGGGAGGTTTGCCGATCAAGAGACCCAGTACTTC. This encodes CSVGTESSGRFADQETQYF.

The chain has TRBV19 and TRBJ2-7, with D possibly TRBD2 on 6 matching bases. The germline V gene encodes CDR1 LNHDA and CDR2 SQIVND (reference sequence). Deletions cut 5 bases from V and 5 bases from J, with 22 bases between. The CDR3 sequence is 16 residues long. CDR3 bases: TGTGCCAGTAGTGCCCCGTTGGGGGGAAGGGCCCACGAGCAGTACTTC. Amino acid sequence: CASSAPLGGRAHEQYF.

This CDR3 reads CASSQVTGTGGHEQYF. The CDR3 region has the DNA TGCGCCAGCAGCCAAGTTACGGGGACAGGGGGTCACGAGCAGTACTTC. The chain combines TRBV4-1 with TRBJ2-7, with 11 bases that match TRBD1. J was trimmed by 5 bases and V by 1 base; bases with no gene match: 7. Looked up from germline, CDR1 is MGHRA and CDR2 is YSYEKL. CDR3 size: 16 residues.

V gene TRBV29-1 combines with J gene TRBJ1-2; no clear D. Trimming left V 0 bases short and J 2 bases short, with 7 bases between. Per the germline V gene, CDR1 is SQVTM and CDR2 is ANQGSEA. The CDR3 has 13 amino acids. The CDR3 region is CSVEDTLNYGYTF. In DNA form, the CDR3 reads TGCAGCGTTGAAGACACTTTAAACTATGGCTACACCTTC.

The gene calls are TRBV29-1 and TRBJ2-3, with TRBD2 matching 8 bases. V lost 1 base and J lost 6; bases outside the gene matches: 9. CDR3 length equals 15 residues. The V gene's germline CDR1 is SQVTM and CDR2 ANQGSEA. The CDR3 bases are TGCAGCGTTGAAGGACTAGCGAAGGGATGGGATACGCAGTATTTT. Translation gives CSVEGLAKGWDTQYF.

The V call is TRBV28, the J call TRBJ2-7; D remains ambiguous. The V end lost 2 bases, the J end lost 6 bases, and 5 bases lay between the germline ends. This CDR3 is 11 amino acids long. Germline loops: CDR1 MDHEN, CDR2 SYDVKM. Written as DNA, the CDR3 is TGTGCCAGCAGTTTACGAGCCGAGCAGTACTTC. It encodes CASSLRAEQYF.

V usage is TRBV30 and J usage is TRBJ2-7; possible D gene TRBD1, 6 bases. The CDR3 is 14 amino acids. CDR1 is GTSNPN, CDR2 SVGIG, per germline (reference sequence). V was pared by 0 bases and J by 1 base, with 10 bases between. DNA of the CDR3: TGTGCCTGGAGTGTGGCAGGGGCGTCCTACGAGCAGTACTTC. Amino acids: CAWSVAGASYEQYF. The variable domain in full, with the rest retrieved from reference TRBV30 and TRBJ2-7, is SQTIHQWPATLVQPVGSPLSLECTVEGTSNPNLYWYRQAAGRGLQLLFYSVGIGQISSEVPQNLSASRPQDRQFILSSKKLLLSDSGFYLCAWSVAGASYEQYFGPGTRLTVT.

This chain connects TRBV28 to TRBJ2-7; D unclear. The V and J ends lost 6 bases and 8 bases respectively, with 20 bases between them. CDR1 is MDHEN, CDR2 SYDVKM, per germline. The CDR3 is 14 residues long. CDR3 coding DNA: TGTGCCAGCAGCCTACAGTCCTTGGGCCTCAAGCAGTACTTC. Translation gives CASSLQSLGLKQYF.

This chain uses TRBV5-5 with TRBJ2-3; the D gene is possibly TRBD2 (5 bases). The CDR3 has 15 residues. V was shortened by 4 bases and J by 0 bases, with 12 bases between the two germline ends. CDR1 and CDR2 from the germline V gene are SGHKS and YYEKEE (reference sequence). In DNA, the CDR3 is TGTGCCAGCAGCGTCGGGGATAGAAGCACAGATACGCAGTATTTT. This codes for CASSVGDRSTDTQYF.

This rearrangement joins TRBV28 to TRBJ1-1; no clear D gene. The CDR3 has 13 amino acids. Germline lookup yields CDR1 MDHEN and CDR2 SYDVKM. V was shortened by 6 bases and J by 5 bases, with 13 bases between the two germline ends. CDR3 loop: CASRGPATTEAFF. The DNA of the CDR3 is TGTGCCAGCAGAGGTCCAGCGACTACTGAAGCTTTCTTT.

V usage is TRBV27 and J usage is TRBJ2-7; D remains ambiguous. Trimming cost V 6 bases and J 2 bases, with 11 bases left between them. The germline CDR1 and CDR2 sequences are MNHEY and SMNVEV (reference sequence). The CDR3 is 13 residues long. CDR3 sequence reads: CASRRTETYEQYF. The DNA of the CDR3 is TGTGCCAGCAGGAGAACTGAGACCTACGAGCAGTACTTC.

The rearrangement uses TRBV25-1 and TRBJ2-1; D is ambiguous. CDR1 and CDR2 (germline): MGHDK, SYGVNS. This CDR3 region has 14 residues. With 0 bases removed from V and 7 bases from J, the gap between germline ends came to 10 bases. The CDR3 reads CASSEYLDANEQFF. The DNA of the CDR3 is TGTGCCAGCAGTGAATACCTCGATGCGAATGAGCAGTTCTTC.

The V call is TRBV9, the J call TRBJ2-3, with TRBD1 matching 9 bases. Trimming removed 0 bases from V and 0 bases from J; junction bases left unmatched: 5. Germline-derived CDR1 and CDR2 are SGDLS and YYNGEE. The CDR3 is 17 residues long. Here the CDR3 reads CASSVDWTGVSTDTQYF. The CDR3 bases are TGTGCCAGCAGCGTAGACTGGACAGGGGTGAGCACAGATACGCAGTATTTT.

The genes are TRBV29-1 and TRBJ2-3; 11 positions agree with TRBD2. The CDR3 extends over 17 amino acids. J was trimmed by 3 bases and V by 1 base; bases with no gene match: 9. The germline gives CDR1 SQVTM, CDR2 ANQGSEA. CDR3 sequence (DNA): TGCAGCGTTGAAGGGGCCCTGACTAGCGGGATGACAGATACGCAGTATTTT. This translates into CSVEGALTSGMTDTQYF.

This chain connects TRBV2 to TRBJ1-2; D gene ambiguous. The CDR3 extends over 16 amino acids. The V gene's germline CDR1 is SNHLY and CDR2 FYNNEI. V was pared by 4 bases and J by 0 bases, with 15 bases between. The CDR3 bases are TGTGCCAGCAGTGTAACGAGGGATCCTTCTAACTATGGCTACACCTTC. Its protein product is CASSVTRDPSNYGYTF. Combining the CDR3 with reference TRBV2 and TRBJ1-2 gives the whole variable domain EPEVTQTPSHQVTQMGQEVILRCVPISNHLYFYWYRQILGQKVEFLVSFYNNEISEKSEIFDDQFSVERPDGSNFTLKIRSTKLEDSAMYFCASSVTRDPSNYGYTFGSGTRLTVV.

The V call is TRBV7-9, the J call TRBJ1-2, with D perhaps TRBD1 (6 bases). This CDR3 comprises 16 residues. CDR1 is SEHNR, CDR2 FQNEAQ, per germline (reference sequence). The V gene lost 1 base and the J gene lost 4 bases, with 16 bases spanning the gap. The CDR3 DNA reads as TGTGCCAGCAGCTTAGGGAACAAGGGGGAAGGCTATGGCTACACCTTC. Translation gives CASSLGNKGEGYGYTF. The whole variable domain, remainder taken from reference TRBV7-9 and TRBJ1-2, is DTGVSQNPRHKITKRGQNVTFRCDPISEHNRLYWYRQTLGQGPEFLTYFQNEAQLEKSRLLSDRFSAERPKGSFSTLEIQRTEQGDSAMYLCASSLGNKGEGYGYTFGSGTRLTVV.

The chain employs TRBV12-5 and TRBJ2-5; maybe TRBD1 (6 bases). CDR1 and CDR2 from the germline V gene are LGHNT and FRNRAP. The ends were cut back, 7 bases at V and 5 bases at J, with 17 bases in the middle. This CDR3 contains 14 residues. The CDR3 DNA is TGTGCTAGTGCAGCCCCAGGGGCGCTGGAGACCCAGTACTTC. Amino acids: CASAAPGALETQYF.